This entry is about one TCR beta chain. Its antigen is still unknown. No base quality information exists; no much larger clone differs at one position. This sample was taken from a study of T cell changes during pregnancy in multiple sclerosis (dated 2019 in TCRdb). Looking at the study overall: Changes in the T cell repertoire over the course of pregnancy were examined in this study in women with multiple sclerosis.

The protocol used for the library was the immunoSEQ multiplex PCR assay. Not all clones reach the TCRdb copy of this immuneACCESS table, which keeps in-frame sequences only. Checked studies attribute under half of the gap to unresolved V genes and leave the rest unexplained. Here the sample has tens of thousands of clones; roughly 91% occur a single time. The top ten clonotypes cover less than 0.85% of the sample. The receptor was derived from a female donor in good health, enrolled as a control in a pregnancy study. Sequences were derived from peripheral blood, sampled in the third trimester of pregnancy.

The nucleotides are TGTGCCAGCAGTGGGTCGTGGGGGGGCCACGGGGAGCTGTTTTTT. Translated, this is CASSGSWGGHGELFF. This chain joins TRBV6-1 to TRBJ2-2; matching of 7 bases hints at TRBD2 as the D gene. CDR1 and CDR2, per the germline V gene, are MNHNS and SASEGT. The CDR3 runs 15 residues from the cysteine to the phenylalanine. Only the CDR3 DNA stays, 45 bases, in frame from base 1. V and J lose 4 bases and 7 bases, and a span of 16 bases separates them.